This T cell receptor (beta chain) stems from a study of blood T cell repertoires in COVID-19. Study-level information: From the United States, Italy and Spain came samples of acute and convalescent COVID-19. PBMCs, B-cell-depleted T cells, or T cells provided the cDNA or gDNA that made up the material.

Original analysis: Reference gene primer amplification yielded estimated nucleated cell counts. Here immunoSEQ multiplex PCR was the method, and the copy in TCRdb shows in-frame clones only, minus some. V and J calls and clone size come straight from that table; D and trimming were deduced from the DNA. The top ten clones hold roughly 4% of a sample with a few hundred thousand clones, roughly 89% of them seen once. CDR1 SGHVS and CDR2 FQNEAQ come from the germline V gene. V lost 0 bases to trimming and J lost 3 bases, with 10 bases between them. CDR3 length equals 15 residues. Seattle patients were enrolled while actively infected and followed longitudinally.

This chain uses TRBV7-8 with TRBJ2-3, with D perhaps matching TRBD2 (6 bases). The specimen sequenced was peripheral blood. The TCR was taken from a woman aged 55-70 years with COVID-19, enrolled during active disease. CDR3 in amino acids: CASSLAIGGTDTQYF. As DNA, the CDR3 is TGTGCCAGCAGCTTAGCTATTGGGGGGACAGATACGCAGTATTTT.